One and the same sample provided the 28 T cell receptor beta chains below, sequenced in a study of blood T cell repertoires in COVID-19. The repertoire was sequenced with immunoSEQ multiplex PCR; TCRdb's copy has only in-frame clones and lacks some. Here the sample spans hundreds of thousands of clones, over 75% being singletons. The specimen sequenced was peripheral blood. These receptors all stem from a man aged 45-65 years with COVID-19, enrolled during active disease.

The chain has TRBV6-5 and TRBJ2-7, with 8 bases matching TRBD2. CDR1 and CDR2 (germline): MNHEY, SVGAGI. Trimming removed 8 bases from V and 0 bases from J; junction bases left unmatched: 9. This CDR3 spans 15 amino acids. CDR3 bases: TGTGCCAGCCGCGCGGGGGGTCTGAGCTCCTACGAGCAGTACTTC. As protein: CASRAGGLSSYEQYF.

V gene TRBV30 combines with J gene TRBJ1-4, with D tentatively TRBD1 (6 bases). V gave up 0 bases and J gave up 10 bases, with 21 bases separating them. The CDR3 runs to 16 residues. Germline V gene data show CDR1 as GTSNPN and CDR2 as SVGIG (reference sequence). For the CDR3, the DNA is TGTGCCTGGAGTGTATCAGGGGCCGGTGGATATGGAAAACTGTTTTTT. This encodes CAWSVSGAGGYGKLFF.

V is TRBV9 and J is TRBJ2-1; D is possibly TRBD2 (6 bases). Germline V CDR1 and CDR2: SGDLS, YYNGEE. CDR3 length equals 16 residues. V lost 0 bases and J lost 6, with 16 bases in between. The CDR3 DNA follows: TGTGCCAGCAGCGTAGGGCCTAGCGCGACCCGCAATGAGCAGTTCTTC. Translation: CASSVGPSATRNEQFF. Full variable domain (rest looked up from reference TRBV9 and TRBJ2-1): DSGVTQTPKHLITATGQRVTLRCSPRSGDLSVYWYQQSLDQGLQFLIQYYNGEERAKGNILERFSAQQFPDLHSELNLSSLELGDSALYFCASSVGPSATRNEQFFGPGTRLTVL.

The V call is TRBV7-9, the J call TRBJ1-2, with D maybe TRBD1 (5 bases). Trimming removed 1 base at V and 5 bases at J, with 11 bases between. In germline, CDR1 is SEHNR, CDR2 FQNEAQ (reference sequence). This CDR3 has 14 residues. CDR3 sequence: CASSLEGAAYGYTF. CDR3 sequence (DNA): TGTGCCAGCAGCTTAGAAGGGGCAGCTTATGGCTACACCTTC.

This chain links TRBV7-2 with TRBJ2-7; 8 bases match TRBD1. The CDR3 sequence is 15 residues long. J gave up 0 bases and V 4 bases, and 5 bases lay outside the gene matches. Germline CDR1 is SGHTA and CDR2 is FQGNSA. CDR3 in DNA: TGTGCCAGCAGCTCGACAGGGGTGAGCTCCTACGAGCAGTACTTC. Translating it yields CASSSTGVSSYEQYF.

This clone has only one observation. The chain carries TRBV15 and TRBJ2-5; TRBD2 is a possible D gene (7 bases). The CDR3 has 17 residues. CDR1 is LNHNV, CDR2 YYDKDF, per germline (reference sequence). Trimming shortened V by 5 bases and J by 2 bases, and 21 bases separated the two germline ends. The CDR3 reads CATSPHPGRGTQETQYF. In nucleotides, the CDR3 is TGTGCCACCAGCCCTCATCCCGGGCGGGGGACACAAGAGACCCAGTACTTC.

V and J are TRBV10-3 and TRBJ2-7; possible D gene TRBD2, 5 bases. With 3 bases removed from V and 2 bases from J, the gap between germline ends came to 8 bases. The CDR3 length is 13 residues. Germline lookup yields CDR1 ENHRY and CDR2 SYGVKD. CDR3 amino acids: CAISDGLAYEQYF. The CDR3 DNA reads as TGTGCCATCAGTGACGGACTCGCCTACGAGCAGTACTTC.

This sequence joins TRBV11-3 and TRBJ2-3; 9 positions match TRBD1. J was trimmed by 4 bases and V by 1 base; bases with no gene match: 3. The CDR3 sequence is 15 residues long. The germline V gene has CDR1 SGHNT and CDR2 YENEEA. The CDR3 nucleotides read TGTGCCAGCAGCTTAGGAGGGACAGGGTCAGATACGCAGTATTTT. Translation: CASSLGGTGSDTQYF.

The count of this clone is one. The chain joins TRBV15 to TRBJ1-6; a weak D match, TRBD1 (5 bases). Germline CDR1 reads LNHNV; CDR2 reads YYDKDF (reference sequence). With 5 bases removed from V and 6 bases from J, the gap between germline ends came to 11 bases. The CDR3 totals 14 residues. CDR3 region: CATSGGRSNSPLHF. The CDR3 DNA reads TGTGCCACCAGCGGGGGGAGGAGTAATTCACCCCTCCACTTT.

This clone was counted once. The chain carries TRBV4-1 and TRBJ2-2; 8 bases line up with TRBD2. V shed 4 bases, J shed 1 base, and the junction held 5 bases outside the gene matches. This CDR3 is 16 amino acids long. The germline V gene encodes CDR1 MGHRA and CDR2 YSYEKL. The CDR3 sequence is CASSRYSGGNTGELFF. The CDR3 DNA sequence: TGCGCCAGCAGCCGGTACAGCGGGGGGAACACCGGGGAGCTGTTTTTT.

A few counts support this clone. The chain's CDR3 is CASSPVGGGTAKNIQYF. DNA for the CDR3: TGTGCCAGCAGCCCCGTCGGGGGGGGTACAGCCAAAAACATTCAGTACTTC. The chain joins TRBV4-2 to TRBJ2-4; 8 positions agree with TRBD2. The germline V gene encodes CDR1 LGHNA and CDR2 YNFKEQ. The CDR3 has 17 amino acids. The J segment lost 0 bases and the V segment lost 4 bases, leaving 8 bases of the junction unmatched.

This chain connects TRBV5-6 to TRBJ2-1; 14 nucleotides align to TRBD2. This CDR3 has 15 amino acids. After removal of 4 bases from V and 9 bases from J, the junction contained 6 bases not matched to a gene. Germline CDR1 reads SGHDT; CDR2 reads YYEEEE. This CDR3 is CASSQGLAGVVEQFF. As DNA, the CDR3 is TGTGCCAGCAGCCAGGGACTAGCGGGAGTGGTTGAGCAGTTCTTC.

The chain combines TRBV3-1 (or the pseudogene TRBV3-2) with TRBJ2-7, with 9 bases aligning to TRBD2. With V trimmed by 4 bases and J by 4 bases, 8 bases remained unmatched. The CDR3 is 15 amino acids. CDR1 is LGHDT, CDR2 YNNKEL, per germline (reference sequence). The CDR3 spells CASSRQAGGGYEQYF. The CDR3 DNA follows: TGTGCCAGCAGCCGACAAGCGGGAGGAGGGTACGAGCAGTACTTC.

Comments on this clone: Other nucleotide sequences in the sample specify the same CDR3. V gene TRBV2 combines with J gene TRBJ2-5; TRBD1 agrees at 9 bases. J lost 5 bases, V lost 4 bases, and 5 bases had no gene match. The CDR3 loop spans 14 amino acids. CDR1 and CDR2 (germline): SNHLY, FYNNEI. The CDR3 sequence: CASSADRGGETQYF. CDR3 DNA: TGTGCCAGCAGTGCGGACAGGGGCGGGGAGACCCAGTACTTC.

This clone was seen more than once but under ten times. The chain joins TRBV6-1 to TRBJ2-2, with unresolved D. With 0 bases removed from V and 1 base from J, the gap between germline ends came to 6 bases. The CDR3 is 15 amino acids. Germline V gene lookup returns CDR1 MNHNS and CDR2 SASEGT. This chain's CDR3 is CASSEARLNTGELFF. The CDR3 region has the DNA TGTGCCAGCAGTGAAGCTAGATTGAACACCGGGGAGCTGTTTTTT.

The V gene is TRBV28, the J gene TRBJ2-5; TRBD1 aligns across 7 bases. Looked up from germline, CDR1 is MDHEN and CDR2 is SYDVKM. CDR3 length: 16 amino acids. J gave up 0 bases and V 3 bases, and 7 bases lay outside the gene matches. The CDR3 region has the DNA TGTGCCAGCAGTTTCCAAGTCGACAGGGACCAAGAGACCCAGTACTTC. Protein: CASSFQVDRDQETQYF.

DNA for the CDR3: TGTGCCAGCAGCTTAGGGAGCAGGGTCTACGAGCAGTACTTC. Amino acid sequence: CASSLGSRVYEQYF. This chain links TRBV7-8 with TRBJ2-7; D possibly corresponds to TRBD1 (5 bases). The CDR3 is 14 amino acids. From germline, CDR1 is SGHVS and CDR2 FQNEAQ. V lost 1 base, J lost 3 bases, and 10 bases lay in between.

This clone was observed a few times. The CDR3 loop is CATGMNTEAFF. The CDR3 coding sequence is TGTGCCACCGGGATGAACACTGAAGCTTTCTTT. The V gene is TRBV2, the J gene TRBJ1-1; D gene uncertain. V was shortened by 10 bases and J by 0 bases, with 6 bases between the two germline ends. The CDR3 is made up of 11 amino acids. Germline CDR1 SNHLY, CDR2 FYNNEI.

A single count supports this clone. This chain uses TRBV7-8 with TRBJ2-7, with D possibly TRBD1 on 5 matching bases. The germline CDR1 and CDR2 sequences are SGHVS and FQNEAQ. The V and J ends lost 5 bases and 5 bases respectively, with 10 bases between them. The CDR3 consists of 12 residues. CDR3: CASSPGFHEQYF. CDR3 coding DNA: TGTGCCAGCAGCCCAGGGTTCCACGAGCAGTACTTC.

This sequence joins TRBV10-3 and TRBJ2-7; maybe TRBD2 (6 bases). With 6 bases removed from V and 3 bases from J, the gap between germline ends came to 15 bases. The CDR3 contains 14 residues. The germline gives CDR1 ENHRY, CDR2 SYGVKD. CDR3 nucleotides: TGTGCCATCAGGAACGAGGGAGGAAGCTACGAGCAGTACTTC. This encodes CAIRNEGGSYEQYF.

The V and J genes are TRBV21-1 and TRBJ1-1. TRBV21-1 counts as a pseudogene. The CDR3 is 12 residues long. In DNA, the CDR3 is TGTGCCAGCCCCCCCACTCGGGGTGAAGCTTTCTTT. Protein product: CASPPTRGEAFF.

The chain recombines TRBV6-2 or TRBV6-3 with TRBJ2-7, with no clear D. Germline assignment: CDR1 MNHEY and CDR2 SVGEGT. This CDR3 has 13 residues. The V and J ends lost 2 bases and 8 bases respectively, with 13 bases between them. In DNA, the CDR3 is TGTGCCAGCAGTTACACCCGGGTGGTCAAGCAGTACTTC. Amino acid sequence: CASSYTRVVKQYF.

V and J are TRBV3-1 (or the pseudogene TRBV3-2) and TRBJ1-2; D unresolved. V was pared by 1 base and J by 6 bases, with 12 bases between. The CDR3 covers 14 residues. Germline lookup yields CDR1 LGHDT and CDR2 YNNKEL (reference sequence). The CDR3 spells CASSQVGGLHGYTF. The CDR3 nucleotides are TGTGCCAGCAGCCAAGTCGGAGGGTTGCATGGCTACACCTTC.

CDR3 coding DNA: TGTGCCAGCAGCCAAGATCATGGGGACAGGGTTTCACCCCTCCACTTT. It yields the protein CASSQDHGDRVSPLHF. The genes are TRBV4-2 and TRBJ1-6; 9 bases fit TRBD1. This CDR3 region has 16 residues. With V trimmed by 0 bases and J by 9 bases, 6 bases remained unmatched. Germline V gives CDR1 LGHNA, CDR2 YNFKEQ.

CDR3 loop: CASSSGVSGNTIYF. For the CDR3, the DNA is TGTGCCAGCTCATCCGGGGTCTCTGGAAACACCATATATTTT. The genes are TRBV7-8 and TRBJ1-3; D is undetermined. The germline V and J ends were trimmed by 8 bases and 0 bases, with 11 bases remaining between them. The CDR3 spans 14 residues. CDR1 and CDR2 from the germline V gene are SGHVS and FQNEAQ.

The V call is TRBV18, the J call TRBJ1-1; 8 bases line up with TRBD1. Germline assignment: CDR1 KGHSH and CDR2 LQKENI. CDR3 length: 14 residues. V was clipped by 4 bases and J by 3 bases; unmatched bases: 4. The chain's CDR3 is CASSLGQEDTEAFF. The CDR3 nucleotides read TGTGCCAGCTCACTGGGACAGGAAGACACTGAAGCTTTCTTT.

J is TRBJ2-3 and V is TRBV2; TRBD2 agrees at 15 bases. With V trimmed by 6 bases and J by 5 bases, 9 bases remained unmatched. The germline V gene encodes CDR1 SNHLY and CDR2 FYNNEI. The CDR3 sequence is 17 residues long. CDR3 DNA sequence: TGTGCCAGCAGGGATACGGGACTAGCGGGGGGAGGAGATACGCAGTATTTT. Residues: CASRDTGLAGGGDTQYF.

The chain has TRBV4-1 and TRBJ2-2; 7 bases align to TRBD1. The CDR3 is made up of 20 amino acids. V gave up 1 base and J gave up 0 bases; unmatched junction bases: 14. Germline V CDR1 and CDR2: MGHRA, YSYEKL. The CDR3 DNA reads TGCGCCAGCAGCCAAGTCTGGGGCGCAGGGGGTAACGCGAACACCGGGGAGCTGTTTTTT. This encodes CASSQVWGAGGNANTGELFF.